One and the same sample provided the 25 T cell receptor beta chains below, sequenced in a study of blood T cell repertoires in COVID-19. Sequencing was performed with immunoSEQ multiplex PCR; in TCRdb, only in-frame clones are kept and a portion is missing. Among about 480,000 clones listed, roughly 88% were seen once. The sample was PBMCs or T cells enriched from blood (not recorded which). These receptors all come from a woman aged 40 to 50 who had recovered from COVID-19.

V and J are TRBV28 and TRBJ1-5; a possible D gene is TRBD1 (5 bases). The CDR3 is made up of 15 amino acids. The V gene's germline CDR1 is MDHEN and CDR2 SYDVKM. The ends were cut back, 3 bases at V and 0 bases at J, with 9 bases in the middle. CDR3 amino acids: CASSFQGTSNQPQHF. For the CDR3, the DNA is TGTGCCAGCAGTTTTCAGGGAACTAGCAATCAGCCCCAGCATTTT.

The CDR3 region has the DNA TGCGCCAGCAGCTTGATCCTAGCGGGAGGGAATGAGCAGTTCTTC. Protein sequence: CASSLILAGGNEQFF. The chain is built from TRBV5-1 and TRBJ2-1; 12 nucleotides match TRBD2. CDR3 length: 15 amino acids. Germline values: CDR1 SGHRS, CDR2 YFSETQ. With 1 base clipped from V and 7 bases from J, the junction kept 3 bases outside the gene matches.

V gene TRBV29-1 combines with J gene TRBJ2-3; D not certain. Germline values: CDR1 SQVTM, CDR2 ANQGSEA. V lost 5 bases to trimming and J lost 4 bases, with 7 bases between them. CDR3 length: 11 amino acids. In DNA form, the CDR3 reads TGCAGCGTTTCAGAGGCAGATACGCAGTATTTT. This encodes CSVSEADTQYF.

The rearrangement joins TRBV7-2 to TRBJ1-3; the D gene is possibly TRBD1 (5 bases). This CDR3 region has 17 residues. With 1 base removed from V and 2 bases from J, the gap between germline ends came to 15 bases. In germline, CDR1 is SGHTA, CDR2 FQGNSA. The CDR3 region has the DNA TGTGCCAGCAGCTTAGGACACGATGGGACTCCTGGAAACACCATATATTTT. The encoded protein is CASSLGHDGTPGNTIYF.

This rearrangement joins TRBV4-3 to TRBJ2-2, with D uncertain. The CDR3 covers 15 residues. Germline loops: CDR1 LGHNA, CDR2 YSLEER. The V end was cut by 0 bases, the J end by 1 base, with 6 bases between. CDR3 residues: CASSQDSRNTGELFF. CDR3 bases: TGCGCCAGCAGCCAAGATTCCAGGAACACCGGGGAGCTGTTTTTT.

The chain uses TRBV29-1 and TRBJ1-4; 7 bases agree with TRBD1. The length of the CDR3 is 14 residues. Looked up from germline, CDR1 is SQVTM and CDR2 is ANQGSEA. V trimming: 5 bases; J trimming: 1 base; junction bases outside the gene matches: 4. CDR3 in amino acids: CSVRQGGTNEKLFF. DNA for the CDR3: TGCAGCGTTAGACAGGGTGGAACTAATGAAAAACTGTTTTTT. Variable domain in full (rest from reference TRBV29-1 and TRBJ1-4): SAVISQKPSRDICQRGTSLTIQCQVDSQVTMMFWYRQQPGQSLTLIATANQGSEATYESGFVIDKFPISRPNLTFSTLTVSNMSPEDSSIYLCSVRQGGTNEKLFFGSGTQLSVL.

The chain combines TRBV3-1 (or the pseudogene TRBV3-2) with TRBJ1-4, with D uncertain. This CDR3 spans 13 amino acids. Trimming removed 4 bases at V and 8 bases at J, with 11 bases between. The V gene's germline CDR1 is LGHDT and CDR2 YNNKEL (reference sequence). The CDR3 DNA reads as TGTGCCAGCAGCCCCGGTCTGAAAGAAAAACTGTTTTTT. Encoded protein: CASSPGLKEKLFF.

In this sample, this clone turned up many times. This chain joins TRBV10-1 and TRBJ2-1; weak D call: TRBD2 (5 bases). This CDR3 has 13 amino acids. Germline lookup yields CDR1 WNHNN and CDR2 SYGVQD (reference sequence). V was shortened by 3 bases and J by 7 bases, with 10 bases between the two germline ends. CDR3 amino acids: CASSEPSGNEQFF. DNA of the CDR3: TGCGCCAGCAGTGAACCTTCGGGGAATGAGCAGTTCTTC.

CDR3 DNA sequence: TGTGCCAGCTCACGGAACCAGGGGTCTGGGGCCAACGTCCTGACTTTC. It specifies CASSRNQGSGANVLTF. This chain links TRBV18 with TRBJ2-6; TRBD1 is a possible D gene (6 bases). The CDR3 covers 16 residues. V lost 4 bases, J lost 1 base, and 11 bases lay in between. Per germline, CDR1 KGHSH and CDR2 LQKENI.

The rearrangement uses TRBV10-3 and TRBJ1-2; TRBD1 aligns across 8 bases. CDR3 length: 14 amino acids. Trimming removed 7 bases from V and 3 bases from J; junction bases left unmatched: 7. Looked up from germline, CDR1 is ENHRY and CDR2 is SYGVKD. For the CDR3, the DNA is TGTGCCATCACAGGGGGCGAGGTTGACTATGGCTACACCTTC. Translating gives CAITGGEVDYGYTF.

The genes are TRBV9 and TRBJ2-1, with 9 bases aligning to TRBD2. This CDR3 is built from 15 residues. J was trimmed by 7 bases and V by 7 bases; bases with no gene match: 12. CDR1 and CDR2 (germline): SGDLS, YYNGEE. DNA of the CDR3: TGTGCCAGCCACCCTGGGACTAGCTCTTGGAATGAGCAGTTCTTC. It encodes CASHPGTSSWNEQFF.

The chain carries TRBV25-1 and TRBJ2-7; TRBD1 matches at 9 bases. The junction had 3 bases not matched to a gene; V was cut back by 4 bases and J by 2 bases. From germline, CDR1 is MGHDK and CDR2 SYGVNS. The CDR3 has 14 amino acids. CDR3 sequence: CASSAGTGTYEQYF. As DNA, the CDR3 is TGTGCCAGCAGTGCGGGGACAGGGACCTACGAGCAGTACTTC.

This chain uses TRBV6-1 with TRBJ2-7; TRBD1 is a possible D gene (6 bases). Germline V gene data show CDR1 as MNHNS and CDR2 as SASEGT. V shed 1 base and J shed 2 bases, with 9 bases lying between them. This CDR3 is built from 14 residues. CDR3 residues: CASSEVTGPYEQYF. The DNA of the CDR3 is TGTGCCAGCAGTGAAGTGACAGGTCCCTACGAGCAGTACTTC.

This clone was found a few times. The V and J genes are TRBV10-2 and TRBJ2-7; unclear D gene. This CDR3 spans 11 amino acids. The germline V and J ends were trimmed by 5 bases and 6 bases, with 8 bases remaining between them. Germline V CDR1 and CDR2: WSHSY, SAAADI. This CDR3 is CASSPPGEQYF. CDR3 nucleotides: TGCGCCAGCAGTCCCCCCGGCGAGCAGTACTTC.

The rearrangement joins TRBV9 to TRBJ2-3, with D hard to call. The CDR3 contains 14 residues. Germline CDR1 is SGDLS and CDR2 is YYNGEE. V was shortened by 0 bases and J by 4 bases, with 9 bases between the two germline ends. The CDR3 is CASSVEPQADTQYF. CDR3 nucleotide sequence: TGTGCCAGCAGCGTAGAGCCCCAGGCAGATACGCAGTATTTT. Combining the CDR3 with reference TRBV9 and TRBJ2-3 gives the whole variable domain DSGVTQTPKHLITATGQRVTLRCSPRSGDLSVYWYQQSLDQGLQFLIQYYNGEERAKGNILERFSAQQFPDLHSELNLSSLELGDSALYFCASSVEPQADTQYFGPGTRLTVL.

V gene TRBV27 combines with J gene TRBJ2-7; 10 bases are shared with TRBD2. V was clipped by 4 bases and J by 4 bases; unmatched bases: 10. This CDR3 is built from 16 residues. Germline values: CDR1 MNHEY, CDR2 SMNVEV (reference sequence). The CDR3 sequence: CASSSSLGSGRYEQYF. For the CDR3, the DNA is TGTGCCAGCAGTTCCTCCCTGGGTAGCGGGAGGTACGAGCAGTACTTC.

The V and J genes are TRBV29-1 and TRBJ2-1, with 9 bases lining up with TRBD1. The J segment lost 7 bases and the V segment lost 7 bases, leaving 5 bases of the junction unmatched. Germline V lookup: CDR1 SQVTM, CDR2 ANQGSEA. The CDR3 has 12 residues. The CDR3 spells CSAQTGGNEQFF. CDR3 bases: TGCAGCGCCCAGACAGGGGGTAATGAGCAGTTCTTC.

The chain has TRBV19 and TRBJ1-2, with 7 bases that match TRBD1. CDR3 length: 15 residues. J was trimmed by 4 bases and V by 2 bases; bases with no gene match: 7. Per the germline V gene, CDR1 is LNHDA and CDR2 is SQIVND (reference sequence). The CDR3 reads CASSITSGQLYGYTF. The CDR3 DNA follows: TGTGCCAGTAGTATAACGTCGGGACAGCTCTATGGCTACACCTTC.

The rearrangement links TRBV3-1 (or the pseudogene TRBV3-2) to TRBJ1-1, with D uncertain. V lost 2 bases to trimming and J lost 1 base, with 5 bases between them. Per the germline V gene, CDR1 is LGHDT and CDR2 is YNNKEL (reference sequence). The CDR3 has 13 amino acids. CDR3 sequence reads: CASSQTTNTEAFF. The CDR3 region has the DNA TGTGCCAGCAGCCAAACAACGAACACTGAAGCTTTCTTT.

The chain employs TRBV11-3 and TRBJ2-3; 8 bases line up with TRBD2. V was pared by 6 bases and J by 3 bases, with 2 bases of the junction left unmatched. CDR1 SGHNT and CDR2 YENEEA come from the germline V gene. This CDR3 region has 13 residues. The CDR3 DNA reads as TGTGCCAGCAGTAGCGGGGCTACAGATACGCAGTATTTT. This gives the protein CASSSGATDTQYF.

This chain connects TRBV7-9 to TRBJ1-1, with D possibly matching TRBD1 (5 bases). Germline-derived CDR1 and CDR2 are SEHNR and FQNEAQ (reference sequence). V lost 5 bases and J 3 bases, leaving 13 bases between the germline ends. The CDR3 has 14 residues. The CDR3: CASSIRTGDTEAFF. As DNA, the CDR3 is TGTGCCAGCAGCATACGGACGGGGGACACTGAAGCTTTCTTT.

The gene calls are TRBV5-1 and TRBJ2-2, with 7 bases aligning to TRBD1. This CDR3 is built from 12 residues. CDR1 is SGHRS, CDR2 YFSETQ, per germline. The V and J ends lost 1 base and 15 bases, in that order; junction bases with no gene match: 6. The CDR3 nucleotides read TGCGCCAGCAGCTTGACGACAGGGAAGGTGTTTTTT. Translation: CASSLTTGKVFF.

This clone was detected once. The genes are TRBV5-1 and TRBJ1-2; D ambiguous. Trimming shortened V by 0 bases and J by 2 bases, and 8 bases separated the two germline ends. CDR3 length equals 14 residues. The germline V gene has CDR1 SGHRS and CDR2 YFSETQ. The CDR3 DNA is TGCGCCAGCAGCTTGGATCCGGGGAACTATGGCTACACCTTC. Encoded protein: CASSLDPGNYGYTF. Full variable domain (remainder filled in from reference TRBV5-1 and TRBJ1-2): KAGVTQTPRYLIKTRGQQVTLSCSPISGHRSVSWYQQTPGQGLQFLFEYFSETQRNKGNFPGRFSGRQFSNSRSEMNVSTLELGDSALYLCASSLDPGNYGYTFGSGTRLTVV.

The chain couples TRBV6-5 to TRBJ1-5; the match to TRBD1 covers 9 bases. J was trimmed by 3 bases and V by 8 bases; bases with no gene match: 8. This CDR3 is 15 amino acids long. The germline V gene encodes CDR1 MNHEY and CDR2 SVGAGI. CDR3 bases: TGTGCCAGCTCCGAGACAGGGGGAAACAATCAGCCCCAGCATTTT. This sequence encodes CASSETGGNNQPQHF.

The chain is built from TRBV2 and TRBJ2-7; 7 bases map to TRBD2. The CDR3 spans 18 residues. Germline CDR1 SNHLY, CDR2 FYNNEI. V gave up 0 bases and J gave up 3 bases; unmatched junction bases: 14. CDR3 DNA sequence: TGTGCCAGCAGTGAAGCGTGGGTAGGTTTAGCGGGCTACTACGAGCAGTACTTC. Residues: CASSEAWVGLAGYYEQYF.